This T cell receptor beta chain was obtained from a study of identical twins. This clonotype has a count of ten or more. Its antigen remains unidentified. Study-level results: Modelling approaches yielded underestimates of out-of-frame TCR alpha sharing between monozygotic twins. Reduced insertions were recorded for abundant cord blood beta clonotypes, with no such pattern in memory repertoires.

Addition of a universal primer site occurred through template switching, and cDNA carried unique molecular identifiers. A single record per CDR3 protein comes from TCRdb applying MiXCR to the 5' RACE reads. This table has about 260,000 distinct CDR3 sequences, around 7% appearing once. Another study also made use of these data, one on yellow fever vaccine responses in identical twins.

The origin of this receptor is a woman under 30 in good health. Input material: memory (CD45RO+) T cells sorted from blood.

The CDR3 reads CASSQGGGPRGYTF. The CDR3 region has the DNA TGTGCCAGCAGCCAGGGGGGGGGGCCTCGAGGCTACACCTTC. The V gene is TRBV3-1, the J gene TRBJ1-2; tentatively, D is TRBD1 (6 bases). This CDR3 is 14 amino acids long. Trimming pared 3 bases from V and 8 bases from J, leaving 16 bases between. Germline CDR1 LGHDT, CDR2 YNNKEL (reference sequence). The entire variable domain, with the rest obtained from reference TRBV3-1 and TRBJ1-2, is as follows: DTAVSQTPKYLVTQMGNDKSIKCEQNLGHDTMYWYKQDSKKFLKIMFSYNNKELIINETVPNRFSPKSPDKAHLNLHINSLELGDSAVYFCASSQGGGPRGYTFGSGTRLTVV.